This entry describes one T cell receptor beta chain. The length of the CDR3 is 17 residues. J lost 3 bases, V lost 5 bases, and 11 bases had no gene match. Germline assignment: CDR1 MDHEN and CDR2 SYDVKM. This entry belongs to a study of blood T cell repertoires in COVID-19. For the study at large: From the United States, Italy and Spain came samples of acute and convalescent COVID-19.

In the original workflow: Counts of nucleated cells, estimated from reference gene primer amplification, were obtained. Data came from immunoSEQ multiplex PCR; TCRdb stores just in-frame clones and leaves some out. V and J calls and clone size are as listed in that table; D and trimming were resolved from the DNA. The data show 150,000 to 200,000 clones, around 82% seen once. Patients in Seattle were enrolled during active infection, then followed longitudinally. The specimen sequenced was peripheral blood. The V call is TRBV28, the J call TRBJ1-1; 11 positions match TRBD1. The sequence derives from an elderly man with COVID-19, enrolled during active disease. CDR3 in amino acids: CASSPLGQGAPDTEAFF. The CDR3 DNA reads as TGTGCCAGCAGTCCCCTCGGACAGGGGGCCCCGGACACTGAAGCTTTCTTT. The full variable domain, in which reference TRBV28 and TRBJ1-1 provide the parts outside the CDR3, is DVKVTQSSRYLVKRTGEKVFLECVQDMDHENMFWYRQDPGLGLRLIYFSYDVKMKEKGDIPEGYSVSREKKERFSLILESASTNQTSMYLCASSPLGQGAPDTEAFFGQGTRLTVV.